The clone carrying this TCR beta chain showed up many times. It was with unique molecular identifiers that the TCRbeta library was prepared. Via MiXCR, TCRdb re-called the PCR reads, giving one row per CDR3 protein. The sample lists hundreds of thousands of distinct CDR3 sequences; roughly 17% were seen once. This specimen comes from a study of T-cell reconstitution after alpha-beta-depleted transplantation in children. The sample consisted of PBMCs from the stem cell graft donor, taken from the stem cell graft. This sequence was found in a human donor who donated a stem cell graft to a child with acute myeloid leukemia.

The CDR3 spells CASSPQGEAWETQYF. CDR3 nucleotide sequence: TGTGCCAGCAGTCCACAGGGTGAGGCGTGGGAGACCCAGTACTTC. The chain joins TRBV12-3 or TRBV12-4 to TRBJ2-5; D is perhaps TRBD1 (6 bases). This CDR3 has 15 amino acids. V lost 5 bases and J 5 bases, leaving 18 bases between the germline ends.